This T cell receptor (beta chain) was obtained from a study of shared clonotypes between healthy human individuals. This was a deep-level run. Repertoires were generated with immunoSEQ multiplex PCR, while TCRdb's copy carries only in-frame clones and drops some. The sample includes a few hundred thousand clones, roughly 97% of them seen just once. The length of the CDR3 is 15 residues. Germline V gives CDR1 MGHRA, CDR2 YSYEKL. Trimming left V 1 base short and J 1 base short, with 10 bases between. The chain has TRBV4-1 and TRBJ2-5; D might be TRBD1 (5 bases). Material for sequencing was naive CD4+ T cells sorted from blood. Indicated subset: CD45RA+ positively selected. This sequence originates from a woman aged 25 to 39 in good health. CDR3 region: CASSQVGEPQETQYF. The CDR3 DNA reads as TGCGCCAGCAGCCAAGTAGGGGAACCCCAAGAGACCCAGTACTTC.